These 11 T cell receptor beta chains originate from one sample sequenced in a study of T cell responses to AZD1222 COVID-19 vaccine. Profiling relied on immunoSEQ multiplex PCR, and the TCRdb table lists in-frame clones only, not all of them. In the table there are 95,000 to 150,000 clones, roughly nine tenths of which are singletons. The sample in question was peripheral blood, obtained on day 0 of AZD1222 vaccination. The source of these receptors is an adult in good health.

The rearrangement links TRBV21-1 to TRBJ2-1; the table's TRBD1 call for D was not verified on the DNA. TRBV21-1 is shown as a pseudogene. CDR3 length: 15 residues. Here the CDR3 reads CASSKAGSSYNEQFF. CDR3 DNA sequence: TGTGCCAGCAGCAAAGCGGGCAGCTCCTACAATGAGCAGTTCTTC.

This chain connects TRBV3-1 (or the pseudogene TRBV3-2) to TRBJ2-1; 10 bases align to TRBD2. The V gene end was trimmed by 1 base and the J gene end by 12 bases; junction bases not matched to a gene: 6. The CDR3 spans 14 residues. CDR1 is LGHDT, CDR2 YNNKEL, per germline (reference sequence). The CDR3 nucleotides are TGTGCCAGCAGCCAAGTCGCTAGCGGGAGTGTGCAGTTCTTC. Translated, it gives CASSQVASGSVQFF.

The genes are TRBV10-3 and TRBJ1-5; D possibly corresponds to TRBD1 (6 bases). Between the trimmed V and J ends, which lost 8 bases and 3 bases, there was a span of 17 bases. This CDR3 is built from 15 residues. In germline, CDR1 is ENHRY, CDR2 SYGVKD. The CDR3 DNA is TGTGCCATCGCCCGCTCGGGGGGCTTCAATCAGCCCCAGCATTTT. Residues: CAIARSGGFNQPQHF.

V gene TRBV18 combines with J gene TRBJ2-7; TRBD2 matches 7 bases. The CDR3 spans 18 residues. V lost 3 bases to trimming and J lost 1 base; unmatched junction nucleotides: 15. Germline assignment: CDR1 KGHSH and CDR2 LQKENI. CDR3 in amino acids: CASSPRGDSERVSYEQYF. In DNA form, the CDR3 reads TGTGCCAGCTCACCTCGGGGGGATTCAGAAAGGGTTTCCTACGAGCAGTACTTC.

The chain has TRBV29-1 and TRBJ2-7, with a tentative D call TRBD2 (6 bases). Germline values: CDR1 SQVTM, CDR2 ANQGSEA. The CDR3 is made up of 15 amino acids. V was cut by 5 bases and J by 3 bases, with 20 bases left in between. The CDR3 nucleotides read TGCAGCGTTACTAGCCGGGTACGTGGGATCTACGAGCAGTACTTC. This gives the protein CSVTSRVRGIYEQYF.

The V gene is TRBV27, the J gene TRBJ1-5; D gene uncertain. The CDR3 runs 13 residues. Germline assignment: CDR1 MNHEY and CDR2 SMNVEV (reference sequence). V shed 8 bases and J shed 6 bases, with 14 bases lying between them. The CDR3 here is CASADTVTQPQHF. The CDR3 DNA is TGTGCCAGCGCCGACACGGTCACTCAGCCCCAGCATTTT.

This chain links TRBV7-9 with TRBJ2-7, with 9 bases matching TRBD1. The CDR3 runs 12 residues. The germline gives CDR1 SEHNR, CDR2 FQNEAQ (reference sequence). Trimming cost V 9 bases and J 3 bases; bases outside gene matches: 3. CDR3 residues: CASGTGYYEQYF. The CDR3 DNA is TGTGCCAGTGGGACAGGGTACTACGAGCAGTACTTC.

The J gene is TRBJ1-2, the V gene TRBV19; D is possibly TRBD1 (5 bases). Germline lookup yields CDR1 LNHDA and CDR2 SQIVND (reference sequence). V shed 5 bases and J shed 0 bases, with 16 bases lying between them. The CDR3 length is 16 residues. The DNA for the CDR3 is TGTGCCAGTAGTCGTTCCCCAGGGCCGCCTAACTATGGCTACACCTTC. Its translation: CASSRSPGPPNYGYTF.

The J gene is TRBJ2-7, the V gene TRBV14; 8 bases are a match to TRBD2. The trim removed 7 bases at V and 3 bases at J, leaving 23 bases unmatched. Germline V CDR1 and CDR2: SGHDN, FVKESK. The CDR3 loop spans 19 amino acids. The CDR3 DNA reads as TGTGCCAGCACCACCCGCCCGGGGCCAGGACTAGCTGAGAACTACGAGCAGTACTTC. It is translated as CASTTRPGPGLAENYEQYF.

V and J are TRBV19 and TRBJ2-7, with D unclear. The CDR3 is 13 residues long. The V end lost 2 bases, the J end lost 5 bases, and 10 bases lay between the germline ends. The V gene's germline CDR1 is LNHDA and CDR2 SQIVND (reference sequence). The CDR3 loop is CASSITGRHEQYF. CDR3 sequence (DNA): TGTGCCAGTAGTATAACGGGCAGACACGAGCAGTACTTC.

The genes are TRBV12-3 or TRBV12-4 and TRBJ1-2; no clear D gene. V lost 7 bases and J lost 5, with 8 bases in between. The CDR3 has 11 residues. The CDR3 reads CASTDTYGYTF. CDR3 nucleotide sequence: TGTGCCAGCACCGACACATATGGCTACACCTTC.